The 21 T cell receptor beta chains below all came from one sample that was sequenced in a study of blood T cell repertoires in COVID-19. Profiling relied on immunoSEQ multiplex PCR, and the TCRdb table lists in-frame clones only, not all of them. Of some 180,000 clones in the sample, around 87% were seen once. Sequenced input: peripheral blood. The receptors were gathered from a man aged 50-59 years with acute or convalescent COVID-19.

The genes are TRBV3-1 (or the pseudogene TRBV3-2) and TRBJ1-5, with D tentatively TRBD1 (6 bases). CDR1 LGHDT and CDR2 YNNKEL come from the germline V gene (reference sequence). Trimming shortened V by 4 bases and J by 4 bases, and 11 bases separated the two germline ends. The CDR3 length is 14 residues. CDR3 in DNA: TGTGCCAGCAGCCTTACAGGGATGAATCAGCCCCAGCATTTT. Amino acid sequence: CASSLTGMNQPQHF.

A few counts support this clone. V and J are TRBV2 and TRBJ1-1; D is unclear. The germline V gene encodes CDR1 SNHLY and CDR2 FYNNEI. The V end lost 5 bases, the J end lost 0 bases, and 7 bases lay between the germline ends. The CDR3 spans 13 residues. The chain's CDR3 is CASSPIVNTEAFF. The CDR3 DNA sequence: TGTGCCAGCAGTCCCATAGTGAACACTGAAGCTTTCTTT. The full variable domain, in which reference TRBV2 and TRBJ1-1 provide the parts outside the CDR3, is EPEVTQTPSHQVTQMGQEVILRCVPISNHLYFYWYRQILGQKVEFLVSFYNNEISEKSEIFDDQFSVERPDGSNFTLKIRSTKLEDSAMYFCASSPIVNTEAFFGQGTRLTVV.

This clone was recorded once. This chain joins TRBV7-8 and TRBJ2-7, with D possibly TRBD1 on 6 matching bases. Trimming removed 5 bases from V and 3 bases from J, with 14 bases in between. Germline V CDR1 and CDR2: SGHVS, FQNEAQ. The CDR3 covers 14 residues. The CDR3 DNA reads as TGTGCCAGCAGCCTACTCCCGGACAGCTACGAGCAGTACTTC. Amino acid sequence: CASSLLPDSYEQYF.

The rearrangement joins TRBV3-1 (or the pseudogene TRBV3-2) to TRBJ1-6, with TRBD1 identical over 12 bases. The CDR3 is made up of 16 amino acids. CDR1 and CDR2 (germline): LGHDT, YNNKEL (reference sequence). The V segment lost 4 bases and the J segment 6 bases; nucleotides outside the gene matches: 4. This chain's CDR3 is CASSLGTGGFNSPLHF. The DNA of the CDR3 is TGTGCCAGCAGCCTAGGGACAGGGGGCTTTAATTCACCCCTCCACTTT.

V usage is TRBV19 and J usage is TRBJ2-5; 7 nucleotides line up with TRBD1. Germline loops: CDR1 LNHDA, CDR2 SQIVND (reference sequence). V lost 7 bases, J lost 4 bases, and 6 bases stayed unmatched. The CDR3 contains 13 residues. As DNA, the CDR3 is TGTGCCAGTAACCCTACAGGGGTAGAGACCCAGTACTTC. Protein: CASNPTGVETQYF.

The CDR3 loop reads CASSRSRVCEQYV. The CDR3 coding sequence is TGTGCCAGCAGCCGAAGCAGGGTTTGCGAGCAGTACGTC. The rearrangement uses TRBV3-1 (or the pseudogene TRBV3-2) and TRBJ2-7; a weak D match, TRBD1 (5 bases). The V and J ends lost 4 bases and 6 bases respectively, with 13 bases between them. The CDR3 totals 13 residues. The germline CDR1 and CDR2 sequences are LGHDT and YNNKEL (reference sequence).

The genes are TRBV6-2 or TRBV6-3 and TRBJ2-7; D is possibly TRBD1 (6 bases). Trimming cost V 2 bases and J 4 bases, with 12 bases left between them. The germline V gene encodes CDR1 MNHEY and CDR2 SVGEGT. The CDR3 runs to 14 residues. The DNA of the CDR3 is TGTGCCAGCAGTTACGGGCCAGGGGAATACGAGCAGTACGTC. This gives the protein CASSYGPGEYEQYV.

The chain employs TRBV2 and TRBJ2-4; weak D call: TRBD1 (6 bases). The germline gives CDR1 SNHLY, CDR2 FYNNEI. The CDR3 extends over 15 amino acids. V lost 5 bases to trimming and J lost 1 base, with 12 bases between them. This chain's CDR3 is CASSHRVSAKNIQYF. In DNA form, the CDR3 reads TGTGCCAGCAGTCACAGGGTTTCGGCCAAAAACATTCAGTACTTC.

The V gene is TRBV27, the J gene TRBJ1-2; 8 bases are a match to TRBD1. V was clipped by 5 bases and J by 4 bases; unmatched bases: 12. The CDR3 is 16 amino acids. Germline V gene data show CDR1 as MNHEY and CDR2 as SMNVEV (reference sequence). CDR3 nucleotide sequence: TGTGCCAGCAGTCCCGCGTTGGGGACAGGACTCTATGGCTACACCTTC. Its protein product is CASSPALGTGLYGYTF.

The chain combines TRBV2 with TRBJ1-5, with D unresolved. This CDR3 region has 12 residues. V was clipped by 7 bases and J by 2 bases, with 6 bases between them. Looked up from germline, CDR1 is SNHLY and CDR2 is FYNNEI. The CDR3 here is CASNSGNQPQHF. The DNA of the CDR3 is TGTGCCAGCAACAGTGGCAATCAGCCCCAGCATTTT.

The chain joins TRBV20-1 to TRBJ1-1, with D possibly TRBD1 on 5 matching bases. Trimming took 3 bases from V and 4 from J, leaving 18 bases between them. The CDR3 runs 15 residues. Germline-derived CDR1 and CDR2 are DFQATT and SNEGSKA (reference sequence). In nucleotides, the CDR3 is TGCAGTGCTAGTTCTCCTGCAGGGATCTCCACTGAAGCTTTCTTT. Amino acid sequence: CSASSPAGISTEAFF.

This chain uses TRBV27 with TRBJ2-2; 8 bases line up with TRBD2. V shed 7 bases and J 7 bases; nucleotides not matched to a gene: 11. The CDR3 contains 15 residues. Germline CDR1 MNHEY, CDR2 SMNVEV (reference sequence). The CDR3 is CASTRAGELGGELFF. The CDR3 DNA sequence: TGTGCCAGCACCCGAGCGGGGGAGCTGGGCGGGGAGCTGTTTTTT.

The chain joins TRBV7-2 to TRBJ2-7; 7 bases match TRBD2. This CDR3 contains 15 residues. Germline trimming cut 3 bases from V and 1 base from J; bases unmatched to any gene: 6. CDR1 is SGHTA, CDR2 FQGNSA, per germline. CDR3 residues: CASSFRSAGSYEQYF. The CDR3 DNA is TGTGCCAGCAGCTTCCGCTCAGCGGGATCCTACGAGCAGTACTTC.

This chain joins TRBV10-2 and TRBJ1-6; 7 nucleotides align to TRBD1. Trimming took 8 bases from V and 7 from J; bases not matched to a gene: 14. The germline gives CDR1 WSHSY, CDR2 SAAADI. The CDR3 runs 16 residues. CDR3 nucleotide sequence: TGCGCCAGCGCCCCCGCAGGGACAGTTACCAATTCACCCCTCCACTTT. Amino acid sequence: CASAPAGTVTNSPLHF.

This sequence joins TRBV5-5 and TRBJ1-1; D possibly corresponds to TRBD1 (6 bases). Trimming stripped 4 bases from V and 7 bases from J, with 23 bases between. This CDR3 contains 16 residues. Germline CDR1 and CDR2: SGHKS and YYEKEE (reference sequence). CDR3 protein: CASSLGPSPDSIEAFF. The CDR3 region has the DNA TGTGCCAGCAGCCTGGGCCCCTCCCCGGACAGTATTGAAGCTTTCTTT.

The chain employs TRBV11-2 and TRBJ1-2; TRBD1 is a possible D gene (5 bases). This CDR3 region has 15 residues. The germline CDR1 and CDR2 sequences are SGHAT and FQNNGV. V gave up 5 bases and J gave up 0 bases, with 13 bases separating them. DNA of the CDR3: TGTGCCAGCAGCAGACGACAGCTCCCTAACTATGGCTACACCTTC. This gives the protein CASSRRQLPNYGYTF.

This chain links TRBV5-4 with TRBJ2-3, with a weak D call TRBD2 (5 bases). This CDR3 has 16 residues. The ends were cut back, 3 bases at V and 2 bases at J, with 16 bases in the middle. CDR1 and CDR2 from the germline V gene are SGHNT and YYREEE (reference sequence). The CDR3 loop is CASSSPTQRPTDTQYF. The CDR3 bases are TGTGCCAGCAGCTCCCCCACTCAGCGGCCCACAGATACGCAGTATTTT.

This rearrangement joins TRBV4-3 to TRBJ2-2, with 9 nucleotides matching TRBD2. Germline V gene sequence: CDR1 LGHNA, CDR2 YSLEER. V lost 0 bases and J lost 2; bases outside the gene matches: 10. The CDR3 is 19 amino acids. This CDR3 reads CASSQELGSSGENTGELFF. The DNA of the CDR3 is TGCGCCAGCAGCCAAGAGCTCGGGTCTAGCGGGGAAAACACCGGGGAGCTGTTTTTT.

The CDR3 bases are TGTGCCAGCAGCTCCGACAGGGGGTGGGTAGAGACCCAGTACTTC. Amino acid sequence: CASSSDRGWVETQYF. V and J are TRBV7-9 and TRBJ2-5; 9 bases align to TRBD1. The CDR3 covers 15 residues. Germline lookup yields CDR1 SEHNR and CDR2 FQNEAQ (reference sequence). The V gene end was trimmed by 4 bases and the J gene end by 4 bases; junction bases not matched to a gene: 7. The whole variable domain, filled in from reference TRBV7-9 and TRBJ2-5, reads DTGVSQNPRHKITKRGQNVTFRCDPISEHNRLYWYRQTLGQGPEFLTYFQNEAQLEKSRLLSDRFSAERPKGSFSTLEIQRTEQGDSAMYLCASSSDRGWVETQYFGPGTRLLVL.

The CDR3 sequence is CASSTPSRGGDEQFF. The CDR3 nucleotides read TGTGCCAGCAGTACCCCCTCGCGGGGGGGAGATGAGCAGTTCTTC. The V call is TRBV28, the J call TRBJ2-1; 9 positions match TRBD2. The CDR3 is 15 residues long. J gave up 8 bases and V 5 bases, and 10 bases lay outside the gene matches. Looked up from germline, CDR1 is MDHEN and CDR2 is SYDVKM.

The chain is built from TRBV27 and TRBJ2-2, with D tentatively TRBD1 (6 bases). Looked up from germline, CDR1 is MNHEY and CDR2 is SMNVEV (reference sequence). The CDR3 has 14 residues. V was pared by 5 bases and J by 2 bases, with 9 bases between. This CDR3 is CASSDRFNTGELFF. CDR3 DNA: TGTGCCAGCAGTGACAGGTTCAACACCGGGGAGCTGTTTTTT.